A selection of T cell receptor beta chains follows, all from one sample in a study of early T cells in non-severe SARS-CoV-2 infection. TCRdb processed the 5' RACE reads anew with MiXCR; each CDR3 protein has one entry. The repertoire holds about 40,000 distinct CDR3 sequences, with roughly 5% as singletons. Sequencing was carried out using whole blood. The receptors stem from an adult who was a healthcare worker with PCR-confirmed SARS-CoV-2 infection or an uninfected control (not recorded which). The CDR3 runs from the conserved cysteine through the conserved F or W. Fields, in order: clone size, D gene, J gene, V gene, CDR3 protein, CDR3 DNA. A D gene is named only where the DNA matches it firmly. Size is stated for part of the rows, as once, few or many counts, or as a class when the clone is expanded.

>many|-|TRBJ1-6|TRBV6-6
CASSLTDFHF
TGTGCCAGCAGTTTAACAGATTTCCACTTT
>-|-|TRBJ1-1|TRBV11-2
CASSPSGNTEAFF
TGTGCCAGCAGCCCTTCGGGGAATACTGAAGCTTTCTTT
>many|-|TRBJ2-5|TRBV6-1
CASTKGVEETQYF
TGTGCCAGCACGAAGGGTGTCGAAGAGACCCAGTACTTC
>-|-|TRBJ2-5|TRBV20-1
CSARARETQYF
TGCAGTGCTAGGGCTAGAGAGACCCAGTACTTC
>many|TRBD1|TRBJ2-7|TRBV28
CASSEPGQGFAYEQYF
TGTGCCAGCAGTGAACCGGGACAGGGGTTTGCCTACGAGCAGTACTTC
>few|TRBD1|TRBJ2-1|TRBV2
CAGSAQGAVNEQFF
TGTGCCGGCAGTGCACAGGGGGCGGTCAATGAGCAGTTCTTC
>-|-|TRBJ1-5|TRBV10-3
CAISGGSSGGNQPQHF
TGTGCCATCAGTGGGGGGTCCTCGGGAGGCAATCAGCCCCAGCATTTT
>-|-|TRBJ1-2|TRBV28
CASNGQHYGYTF
TGTGCCAGCAATGGACAGCACTATGGCTACACCTTC
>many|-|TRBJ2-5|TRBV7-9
CASSERRTVTQETQYF
TGTGCCAGCAGCGAAAGAAGGACAGTCACCCAAGAGACCCAGTACTTC
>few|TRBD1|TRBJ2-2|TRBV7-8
CASSLGQGYWVGTGELFF
TGTGCCAGCAGCTTGGGACAGGGGTACTGGGTGGGCACCGGGGAGCTGTTTTTT
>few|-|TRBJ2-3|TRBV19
CASNPTRGGDTDTQYF
TGTGCCAGCAACCCCACGAGGGGGGGGGACACAGATACGCAGTATTTT
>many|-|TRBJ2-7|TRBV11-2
CASSLVGNYEQYF
TGTGCCAGCAGCTTAGTCGGGAACTACGAGCAGTACTTC
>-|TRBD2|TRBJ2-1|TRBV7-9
CASSARGLAGQLRYNEQFF
TGTGCCAGCAGCGCCCGGGGACTAGCGGGGCAACTTCGATACAATGAGCAGTTCTTC
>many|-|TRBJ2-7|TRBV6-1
CASSEIRNPSYEQYF
TGTGCCAGCAGTGAAATCAGAAACCCCTCCTACGAGCAGTACTTC
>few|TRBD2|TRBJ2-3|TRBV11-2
CASSFGDSGADTQYF
TGTGCCAGCAGCTTCGGGGATAGCGGGGCAGATACGCAGTATTTT
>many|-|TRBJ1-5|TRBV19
CASSWDGNSNQPQHF
TGTGCCAGTAGTTGGGACGGGAATAGCAATCAGCCCCAGCATTTT
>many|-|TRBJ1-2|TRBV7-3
CASSVTGSAGGYTF
TGTGCCAGCAGCGTTACAGGGTCGGCGGGTGGCTACACCTTC
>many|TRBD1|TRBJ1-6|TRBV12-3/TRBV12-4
CASSFGGRGQSPLHF
TGTGCCAGCAGTTTCGGCGGAAGGGGGCAGTCACCCCTCCACTTT
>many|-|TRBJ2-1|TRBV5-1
CASSLVVGPYNEQFF
TGCGCCAGCAGCTTGGTCGTGGGACCCTACAATGAGCAGTTCTTC
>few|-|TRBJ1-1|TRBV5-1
CASSLMGAAEAFF
TGCGCCAGCAGCTTAATGGGGGCCGCTGAAGCTTTCTTT
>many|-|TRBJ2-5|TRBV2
CASSARVETQYF
TGTGCCAGCAGTGCCAGGGTGGAGACCCAGTACTTC
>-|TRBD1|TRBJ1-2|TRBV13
CASSLRTGGASGYTF
TGTGCCAGCAGCCTTCGTACAGGGGGCGCGAGTGGCTACACCTTC
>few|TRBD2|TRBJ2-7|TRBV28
CASAGTSGTYEQYF
TGTGCCAGCGCCGGGACTAGCGGGACCTACGAGCAGTACTTC
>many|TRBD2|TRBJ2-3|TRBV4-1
CASSQELAGLDADTQYF
TGCGCCAGCAGCCAAGAACTAGCGGGTTTAGACGCGGATACGCAGTATTTT
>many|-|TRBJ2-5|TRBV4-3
CASSQGFGGAGETQYF
TGCGCCAGCAGCCAAGGTTTTGGGGGGGCCGGTGAGACCCAGTACTTC
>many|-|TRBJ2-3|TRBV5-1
CASSLEGDGTDTQYF
TGCGCCAGCAGCTTGGAGGGGGACGGCACAGATACGCAGTATTTT
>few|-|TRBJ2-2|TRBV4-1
CASSLRDTGELFF
TGCGCCAGCAGCCTCCGGGACACCGGGGAGCTGTTTTTT
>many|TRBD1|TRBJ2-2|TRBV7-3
CASSLGQGTGELFF
TGTGCCAGCAGCTTAGGACAGGGCACCGGGGAGCTGTTTTTT
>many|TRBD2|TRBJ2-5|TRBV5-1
CASSLLASGGEETQYF
TGCGCCAGCAGCTTGTTGGCTAGCGGGGGTGAAGAGACCCAGTACTTC
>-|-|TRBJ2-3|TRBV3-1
CASSPWTESTDTQYF
TGTGCCAGCAGCCCGTGGACGGAAAGCACAGATACGCAGTATTTT
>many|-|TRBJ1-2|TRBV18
CASSPGDYGYTF
TGTGCCAGCTCACCCGGTGACTATGGCTACACCTTC
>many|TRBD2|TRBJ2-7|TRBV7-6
CASSSLAGGAYEQYF
TGTGCCAGCAGCTCCCTAGCGGGGGGGGCCTACGAGCAGTACTTC
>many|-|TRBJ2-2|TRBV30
CAWSAPLASGELFF
TGTGCCTGGAGTGCCCCCCTAGCGTCCGGGGAGCTGTTTTTT
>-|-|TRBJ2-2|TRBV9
CASSVGGGVVTGELFF
TGTGCCAGCAGCGTAGGTGGGGGCGTCGTCACCGGGGAGCTGTTTTTT
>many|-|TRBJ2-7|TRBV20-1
CSAPEGTGVREYF
TGCAGTGCACCGGAAGGGACGGGCGTTCGGGAGTACTTC
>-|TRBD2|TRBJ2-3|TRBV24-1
CATRLAGVEDTQYF
TGTGCCACAAGACTAGCGGGAGTAGAAGATACGCAGTATTTT
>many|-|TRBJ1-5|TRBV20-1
CSLGRQNQPQHF
TGCAGTCTGGGACGGCAGAATCAGCCCCAGCATTTT